This is a list of T cell receptor beta chains from one sample in a study of blood T cell repertoires in COVID-19. The method was immunoSEQ multiplex PCR; TCRdb's version includes in-frame clones alone and lacks a portion of them. The table has 50,000 to 55,000 clones, around 84% seen once. The sequenced sample consisted of peripheral blood. These TCRs come from a man between 65 and 85 years old with acute or convalescent COVID-19. CDR3s include the opening cysteine and the closing phenylalanine or tryptophan. A D gene is named only where the DNA matches it firmly. The size field is filled for only some rows; it gives once, few, many or a size class.

d_call: NA; j_call: TRBJ2-3; v_call: TRBV4-2; clone_size: NA; cdr3_aa: CASSQVGPDTQYF; cdr3_nt: TGTGCCAGCAGCCAAGTTGGGCCAGATACGCAGTATTTT
d_call: NA; j_call: TRBJ1-1; v_call: TRBV19; clone_size: NA; cdr3_aa: CASFGPPRGTEAFF; cdr3_nt: TGTGCCAGCTTCGGGCCGCCCCGAGGGACTGAAGCTTTCTTT
d_call: NA; j_call: TRBJ1-4; v_call: TRBV7-6; clone_size: once; cdr3_aa: CASSSPDEKLFF; cdr3_nt: TGTGCCAGCAGCTCCCCCGATGAAAAACTGTTTTTT
d_call: TRBD1; j_call: TRBJ1-5; v_call: TRBV6-1; clone_size: NA; cdr3_aa: CASSYYGQGEPQHF; cdr3_nt: TGTGCCAGCAGCTACTACGGACAGGGAGAGCCCCAGCATTTT
d_call: NA; j_call: TRBJ1-5; v_call: TRBV9; clone_size: NA; cdr3_aa: CASSVQGWGQPQHF; cdr3_nt: TGTGCCAGCAGCGTACAGGGTTGGGGTCAGCCCCAGCATTTT
d_call: NA; j_call: TRBJ2-6; v_call: TRBV7-3; clone_size: NA; cdr3_aa: CASSLTQVGSSGANVLTF; cdr3_nt: TGTGCCAGCAGCTTAACTCAAGTCGGTAGCTCTGGGGCCAACGTCCTGACTTTC
d_call: TRBD2; j_call: TRBJ2-2; v_call: TRBV6-2/TRBV6-3; clone_size: NA; cdr3_aa: CASSYPGTSGLNTGELFF; cdr3_nt: TGTGCCAGCAGTTACCCCGGGACTAGCGGGCTGAACACCGGGGAGCTGTTTTTT
d_call: NA; j_call: TRBJ2-2; v_call: TRBV9; clone_size: NA; cdr3_aa: CASSAKEGLNTGELFF; cdr3_nt: TGTGCCAGCAGCGCTAAGGAGGGCCTAAACACCGGGGAGCTGTTTTTT
d_call: NA; j_call: TRBJ2-3; v_call: TRBV30; clone_size: NA; cdr3_aa: CAWSPGYTDTQYF; cdr3_nt: TGTGCCTGGAGCCCGGGTTACACAGATACGCAGTATTTT
d_call: TRBD2; j_call: TRBJ2-7; v_call: TRBV9; clone_size: NA; cdr3_aa: CASSGGLAGDFYEQYF; cdr3_nt: TGTGCCAGCAGCGGCGGACTAGCGGGAGATTTCTACGAGCAGTACTTC
d_call: NA; j_call: TRBJ1-3; v_call: TRBV18; clone_size: NA; cdr3_aa: CASSPPISGNTIYF; cdr3_nt: TGTGCCAGCTCACCACCCATCTCTGGAAACACCATATATTTT
d_call: TRBD2; j_call: TRBJ2-7; v_call: TRBV19; clone_size: NA; cdr3_aa: CASKDSGSPNPYEQYF; cdr3_nt: TGTGCCAGTAAAGATAGCGGGAGCCCTAATCCTTACGAGCAGTACTTC
d_call: TRBD2; j_call: TRBJ2-1; v_call: TRBV5-4; clone_size: NA; cdr3_aa: CASSKTSGTYNEQFF; cdr3_nt: TGTGCCAGCAGCAAGACTAGCGGTACCTACAATGAGCAGTTCTTC
d_call: NA; j_call: TRBJ2-7; v_call: TRBV6-6; clone_size: NA; cdr3_aa: CASSRQDPRSEQYF; cdr3_nt: TGTGCCAGCAGCAGACAGGACCCAAGAAGCGAGCAGTACTTC
d_call: NA; j_call: TRBJ2-1; v_call: TRBV7-9; clone_size: few; cdr3_aa: CASSLVGSSGSYNEQFF; cdr3_nt: TGTGCCAGCAGCTTAGTAGGGAGTAGTGGCTCCTACAATGAGCAGTTCTTC
d_call: TRBD1; j_call: TRBJ1-4; v_call: TRBV19; clone_size: NA; cdr3_aa: CASSSPGTGGAYEKLFF; cdr3_nt: TGTGCCAGTAGTTCCCCCGGGACAGGGGGCGCGTATGAAAAACTGTTTTTT
d_call: TRBD2; j_call: TRBJ2-5; v_call: TRBV3-1/TRBV3-2; clone_size: NA; cdr3_aa: CASSHQRTSGGAGETQYF; cdr3_nt: TGTGCCAGCAGCCATCAAAGGACTAGCGGGGGGGCCGGAGAGACCCAGTACTTC
d_call: NA; j_call: TRBJ2-7; v_call: TRBV2; clone_size: NA; cdr3_aa: CASSVNYGAYEQYF; cdr3_nt: TGTGCCAGCAGCGTTAACTATGGCGCCTACGAGCAGTACTTC
d_call: NA; j_call: TRBJ1-2; v_call: TRBV5-6; clone_size: NA; cdr3_aa: CASSPGANYGYTF; cdr3_nt: TGTGCCAGCTCCCCAGGGGCGAACTATGGCTACACCTTC
d_call: NA; j_call: TRBJ1-6; v_call: TRBV15; clone_size: NA; cdr3_aa: CATSDWTVGSPLHF; cdr3_nt: TGTGCCACCAGCGACTGGACAGTGGGTTCACCCCTCCACTTT
d_call: NA; j_call: TRBJ2-1; v_call: TRBV30; clone_size: NA; cdr3_aa: CAWSDGGARQQFF; cdr3_nt: TGTGCCTGGAGTGATGGAGGGGCCAGGCAGCAGTTCTTC
d_call: NA; j_call: TRBJ1-4; v_call: TRBV15; clone_size: NA; cdr3_aa: CATRGGRSNEKLFF; cdr3_nt: TGTGCCACCAGGGGAGGACGTTCTAATGAAAAACTGTTTTTT
d_call: NA; j_call: TRBJ1-6; v_call: TRBV13; clone_size: NA; cdr3_aa: CASTWGVNSPLHF; cdr3_nt: TGTGCCAGCACTTGGGGGGTTAATTCACCCCTCCACTTT
d_call: NA; j_call: TRBJ2-4; v_call: TRBV5-1; clone_size: NA; cdr3_aa: CASSLPGANIQYF; cdr3_nt: TGCGCCAGCAGCTTACCAGGGGCAAACATTCAGTACTTC
d_call: TRBD2; j_call: TRBJ2-3; v_call: TRBV5-1; clone_size: NA; cdr3_aa: CASSNLAGGVTDTQYF; cdr3_nt: TGCGCCAGCAGCAACTTAGCGGGAGGTGTTACAGATACGCAGTATTTT
d_call: NA; j_call: TRBJ1-1; v_call: TRBV5-1; clone_size: NA; cdr3_aa: CASSLVQGNTEAFF; cdr3_nt: TGCGCCAGCAGCTTGGTTCAGGGGAACACTGAAGCTTTCTTT
d_call: TRBD2; j_call: TRBJ2-3; v_call: TRBV27; clone_size: NA; cdr3_aa: CASSPRTSPVTQYF; cdr3_nt: TGTGCCAGCAGTCCCCGGACTAGCCCAGTGACGCAGTATTTT
d_call: NA; j_call: TRBJ2-2; v_call: TRBV11-3; clone_size: NA; cdr3_aa: CASSQQGQLNTGELFF; cdr3_nt: TGTGCCAGCAGCCAACAGGGACAACTGAACACCGGGGAGCTGTTTTTT
d_call: NA; j_call: TRBJ2-6; v_call: TRBV5-1; clone_size: NA; cdr3_aa: CASSLVSTPGANVLTF; cdr3_nt: TGCGCCAGCAGCTTGGTGTCGACACCTGGGGCCAACGTCCTGACTTTC
d_call: TRBD1; j_call: TRBJ1-2; v_call: TRBV6-2/TRBV6-3; clone_size: NA; cdr3_aa: CASSPGGARDGYTF; cdr3_nt: TGTGCCAGCAGCCCAGGGGGCGCGAGGGATGGCTACACCTTC
d_call: NA; j_call: TRBJ2-3; v_call: TRBV14; clone_size: NA; cdr3_aa: CASSQGWAHGPDTQYF; cdr3_nt: TGTGCCAGCAGCCAAGGTTGGGCCCATGGCCCAGATACGCAGTATTTT
d_call: NA; j_call: TRBJ2-2; v_call: TRBV5-1; clone_size: few; cdr3_aa: CASRKAGTRGTGELFF; cdr3_nt: TGCGCCAGCAGAAAAGCAGGCACCAGGGGCACCGGGGAGCTGTTTTTT
d_call: NA; j_call: TRBJ1-3; v_call: TRBV7-2; clone_size: once; cdr3_aa: CASSPTRGGNTIYF; cdr3_nt: TGTGCCAGCAGCCCCACAAGGGGGGGAAACACCATATATTTT
d_call: NA; j_call: TRBJ2-2; v_call: TRBV27; clone_size: NA; cdr3_aa: CASSLGGRAYTGELFF; cdr3_nt: TGTGCCAGCAGTTTAGGCGGCAGGGCGTACACCGGGGAGCTGTTTTTT
d_call: NA; j_call: TRBJ1-3; v_call: TRBV4-3; clone_size: NA; cdr3_aa: CASSQGSGLSGNTIYF; cdr3_nt: TGCGCCAGCAGCCAGGGTTCAGGGCTCTCTGGAAACACCATATATTTT
d_call: TRBD1; j_call: TRBJ2-3; v_call: TRBV7-9; clone_size: NA; cdr3_aa: CASTPTGISTDTQYF; cdr3_nt: TGTGCCAGCACCCCGACAGGGATCAGCACAGATACGCAGTATTTT
d_call: NA; j_call: TRBJ2-3; v_call: TRBV2; clone_size: NA; cdr3_aa: CASREKRATDTQYF; cdr3_nt: TGTGCCAGCAGAGAGAAGCGGGCGACAGATACGCAGTATTTT
d_call: NA; j_call: TRBJ1-1; v_call: TRBV13; clone_size: NA; cdr3_aa: CATEDSSLTEAFF; cdr3_nt: TGTGCCACCGAGGACAGTTCACTCACTGAAGCTTTCTTT
d_call: TRBD1; j_call: TRBJ2-7; v_call: TRBV4-3; clone_size: NA; cdr3_aa: CASSRRQGDEQYF; cdr3_nt: TGCGCCAGCAGCCGACGACAGGGCGACGAGCAGTACTTC
d_call: NA; j_call: TRBJ1-5; v_call: TRBV27; clone_size: NA; cdr3_aa: CASSFKRTYSNQPQHF; cdr3_nt: TGTGCCAGCAGTTTTAAGCGGACGTATAGCAATCAGCCCCAGCATTTT
d_call: TRBD2; j_call: TRBJ2-1; v_call: TRBV7-9; clone_size: few; cdr3_aa: CASSHVPGRDNEQFF; cdr3_nt: TGTGCCAGCAGCCACGTCCCCGGGAGGGACAATGAGCAGTTCTTC
d_call: TRBD1; j_call: TRBJ1-3; v_call: TRBV10-2; clone_size: NA; cdr3_aa: CASSDPTGSGNTIYF; cdr3_nt: TGCGCCAGCAGTGATCCGACAGGGTCTGGAAACACCATATATTTT
d_call: NA; j_call: TRBJ1-1; v_call: TRBV7-6; clone_size: NA; cdr3_aa: CASSLTAVQNTEAFF; cdr3_nt: TGTGCCAGCAGCTTAACGGCGGTGCAGAACACTGAAGCTTTCTTT
d_call: TRBD1; j_call: TRBJ2-7; v_call: TRBV6-2/TRBV6-3; clone_size: NA; cdr3_aa: CASSPSGQGYEQYF; cdr3_nt: TGTGCCAGCAGTCCCTCCGGACAGGGCTACGAGCAGTACTTC
d_call: NA; j_call: TRBJ2-5; v_call: TRBV9; clone_size: NA; cdr3_aa: CASSVNAGLSRETQYF; cdr3_nt: TGTGCCAGCAGCGTGAACGCGGGGTTGTCTCGAGAGACCCAGTACTTC
d_call: TRBD2; j_call: TRBJ2-3; v_call: TRBV2; clone_size: NA; cdr3_aa: CASIMGLTGTDTQYF; cdr3_nt: TGTGCCAGCATAATGGGACTAACAGGCACAGATACGCAGTATTTT
d_call: TRBD2; j_call: TRBJ2-4; v_call: TRBV27; clone_size: NA; cdr3_aa: CASRVAGAKNIQYF; cdr3_nt: TGTGCCAGCAGGGTAGCGGGAGCCAAAAACATTCAGTACTTC
d_call: NA; j_call: TRBJ2-1; v_call: TRBV19; clone_size: NA; cdr3_aa: CASRTLDSNNEQFF; cdr3_nt: TGTGCCAGTAGAACCCTAGACAGCAACAATGAGCAGTTCTTC
d_call: TRBD1; j_call: TRBJ1-2; v_call: TRBV4-3; clone_size: NA; cdr3_aa: CASSQVGQGVAYGYTF; cdr3_nt: TGCGCCAGCAGCCAAGTAGGACAGGGTGTTGCCTATGGCTACACCTTC
d_call: NA; j_call: TRBJ2-7; v_call: TRBV29-1; clone_size: NA; cdr3_aa: CSVEGSVQSSYEQYF; cdr3_nt: TGCAGCGTTGAAGGCAGCGTCCAAAGCTCCTACGAGCAGTACTTC
d_call: NA; j_call: TRBJ1-6; v_call: TRBV5-1; clone_size: NA; cdr3_aa: CASSLRSSEETLHF; cdr3_nt: TGCGCCAGCAGCTTGCGAAGTTCCGAGGAGACCCTCCACTTT
d_call: NA; j_call: TRBJ2-6; v_call: TRBV2; clone_size: NA; cdr3_aa: CAGVSGANVLTF; cdr3_nt: TGTGCCGGAGTCTCTGGGGCCAACGTCCTGACTTTC
d_call: NA; j_call: TRBJ1-6; v_call: TRBV3-1/TRBV3-2; clone_size: NA; cdr3_aa: CASSQVNPGQPYNSPLHF; cdr3_nt: TGTGCCAGCAGCCAAGTTAACCCCGGACAGCCCTATAATTCACCCCTCCACTTT
d_call: NA; j_call: TRBJ2-1; v_call: TRBV27; clone_size: NA; cdr3_aa: CASTTAESSYNEQFF; cdr3_nt: TGTGCCAGCACTACAGCGGAGAGCTCCTACAATGAGCAGTTCTTC
d_call: TRBD2; j_call: TRBJ2-7; v_call: TRBV7-8; clone_size: NA; cdr3_aa: CASSLGLRGGRSYEQYF; cdr3_nt: TGTGCCAGCAGCTTAGGCCTACGCGGGGGAAGGTCCTACGAGCAGTACTTC
d_call: NA; j_call: TRBJ2-7; v_call: TRBV11-1; clone_size: NA; cdr3_aa: CASSGGPGEQYF; cdr3_nt: TGTGCCAGCAGCGGCGGGCCGGGGGAGCAGTACTTC